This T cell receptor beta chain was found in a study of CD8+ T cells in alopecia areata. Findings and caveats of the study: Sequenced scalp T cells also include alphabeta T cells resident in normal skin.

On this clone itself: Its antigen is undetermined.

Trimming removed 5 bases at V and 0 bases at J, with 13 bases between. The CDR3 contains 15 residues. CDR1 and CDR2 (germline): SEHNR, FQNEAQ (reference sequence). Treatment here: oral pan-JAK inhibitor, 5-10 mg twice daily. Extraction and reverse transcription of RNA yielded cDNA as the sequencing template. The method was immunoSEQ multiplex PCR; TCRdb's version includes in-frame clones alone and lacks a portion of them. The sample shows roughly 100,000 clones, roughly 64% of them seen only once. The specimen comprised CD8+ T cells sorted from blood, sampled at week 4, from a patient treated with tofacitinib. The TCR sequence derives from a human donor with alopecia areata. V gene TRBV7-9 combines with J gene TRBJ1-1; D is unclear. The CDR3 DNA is TGTGCCAGCAGCATACAATCGGGATTGAACACTGAAGCTTTCTTT. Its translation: CASSIQSGLNTEAFF.